What follows describes a single TCR beta chain. Its antigen is not identified. This sample stems from a study of cytomegalovirus exposure and HLA in healthy donors. The CDR3 covers 16 residues. V gave up 0 bases and J gave up 7 bases, with 19 bases separating them. From germline, CDR1 is SEHNR and CDR2 FQNEAQ (reference sequence). The PCR used 60 Vbeta and 13 Jbeta primers. Sequencing was performed with immunoSEQ multiplex PCR; in TCRdb, only in-frame clones are kept and a portion is missing. The sample yields under 150,000 clones, roughly four fifths seen once. Study findings and constraints: Later genetic work tied a missense DCLRE1C variant to beta-chain V and J trimming. Most CMV-associated TCR beta chains were later found to appear HLA-restricted. Earlier analysis yielded a pattern in which most TCR beta V segments were productive about 87% or about 30% of the time.

The source material was PBMCs. The TCR comes from a man aged 30 to 45 in good health and CMV-seropositive. The rearrangement joins TRBV7-9 to TRBJ2-7; D is possibly TRBD1 (6 bases). CDR3 coding DNA: TGTGCCAGCAGCTTAGCGCCGGACAGCCTAACTGAGGAGCAGTACTTC. Translated: CASSLAPDSLTEEQYF.